Listed below are T cell receptor beta chains from one sample, sequenced in a study of cytomegalovirus exposure and HLA in healthy donors. Some clones are missing from TCRdb's copy, which holds only in-frame ones; the method was immunoSEQ multiplex PCR. Here the sample spans around 150,000 clones, 73% being singletons. The sample consisted of PBMCs. These TCRs come from a human donor in good health. CDR3s include the opening cysteine and the closing phenylalanine or tryptophan. Not all rows give a size; the values are once, few, many and, for expanded clones, a class.

-,TRBV4-1,CASSQQGTNYGYTF
-,TRBV4-2,CASSQGDRGYSNQPQHF
-,TRBV27,CASSLSGTAEAFF
-,TRBV4-1,CASSPMGGSLGSPLHF
-,TRBV4-1,CASSQVGGLTEAFF
-,TRBV7-3,CASSHRAGGTDTQYF
few,TRBV9,CASSYASGPYNEQFF
-,TRBV6-5,CASSYTGRAQNIQYF
-,TRBV15,CATSRDGRGFEKLFF
once,TRBV28,CASSFEQGFGNQPQHF
-,TRBV14,CASSPGQSYGYTF
-,TRBV9,CASSPGGPRAYEQYF
-,TRBV6-5,CASSYPGNEQFF
-,TRBV29-1,CSGIQPILNTEAFF
-,TRBV28,CASSLKAFSAKKDNSYEQYF
-,TRBV18,CASSPTTYEQYF
-,TRBV4-2,CASSQVTMTSGIDEQFF
-,TRBV7-8,CASSLRDLTNTGELFF
-,TRBV6-1,CASSARQGAGELFF
-,TRBV7-9,CASSFRQGSGANVLTF
-,TRBV6-5,CASSYGTDGYTF
-,TRBV6-1,CASSDFVEVTDTQYF
-,TRBV19,CASRGLINQPQHF
once,TRBV11-2,CASSLSLADNEQFF
few,TRBV5-5,CASSFSSGETQYF